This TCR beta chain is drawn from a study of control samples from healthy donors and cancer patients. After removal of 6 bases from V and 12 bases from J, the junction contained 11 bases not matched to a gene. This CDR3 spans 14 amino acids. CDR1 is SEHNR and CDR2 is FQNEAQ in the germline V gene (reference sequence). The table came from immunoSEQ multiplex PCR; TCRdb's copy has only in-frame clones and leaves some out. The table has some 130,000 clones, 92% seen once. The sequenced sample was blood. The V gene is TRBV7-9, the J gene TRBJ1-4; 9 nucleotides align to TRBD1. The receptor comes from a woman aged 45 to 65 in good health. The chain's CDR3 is CASSGTGSHGELFF. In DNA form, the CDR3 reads TGTGCCAGCAGTGGGACAGGGAGCCATGGGGAACTGTTTTTT.